These 21 T cell receptor beta chains originate from one sample sequenced in a study of blood T cells in healthy people across ages. Then a second PCR, running about 7 to 11 cycles, was carried out with a sample-barcoded 5' primer and a J-beta primer mix. MiXCR was run by TCRdb on the 5' RACE reads, yielding one entry per CDR3 protein. The sample has roughly 830,000 distinct CDR3 sequences, approximately 67% seen once. Input material: blood. The receptors come from a man younger than 40 in good health.

The rearrangement uses TRBV14 and TRBJ1-2, with a possible D match to TRBD1 (6 bases). The V end was cut by 0 bases, the J end by 4 bases, with 15 bases between. Germline loops: CDR1 SGHDN, CDR2 FVKESK. The CDR3 extends over 16 amino acids. The CDR3 nucleotides read TGTGCCAGCAGCCAAGATCTGGCAGGGGCGCTCTATGGCTACACCTTC. It codes for CASSQDLAGALYGYTF.

The rearrangement links TRBV15 to TRBJ2-5; D is unresolved. Germline V gives CDR1 LNHNV, CDR2 YYDKDF (reference sequence). The V and J ends lost 5 bases and 5 bases respectively, with 12 bases between them. The CDR3 runs 13 residues. This CDR3 is CATSSAAWETQYF. The CDR3 coding sequence is TGTGCCACCAGCTCGGCGGCGTGGGAGACCCAGTACTTC.

This sequence joins TRBV5-6 and TRBJ2-5; D gene unclear. Germline V gives CDR1 SGHDT, CDR2 YYEEEE. The CDR3 runs to 16 residues. The V gene lost 2 bases and the J gene lost 1 base, with 15 bases spanning the gap. CDR3 DNA sequence: TGTGCCAGCAGCTTAGATGGAACCACGGGCCAAGAGACCCAGTACTTC. Translating it yields CASSLDGTTGQETQYF.

The chain links TRBV7-9 to TRBJ2-3; D possibly uses TRBD1 or TRBD2 (5 bases each). Deletions cut 5 bases from V and 3 bases from J, with 15 bases between. The CDR3 has 15 amino acids. Looked up from germline, CDR1 is SEHNR and CDR2 is FQNEAQ (reference sequence). CDR3: CASSPGAGLTDTQYF. Written as DNA, the CDR3 is TGTGCCAGCAGCCCCGGGGCAGGGTTGACAGATACGCAGTATTTT.

This clonotype was observed a single time. V gene TRBV7-8 combines with J gene TRBJ2-3, with D tentatively TRBD2 (5 bases). CDR1 SGHVS and CDR2 FQNEAQ come from the germline V gene. The CDR3 is made up of 18 amino acids. Trimming cost V 0 bases and J 0 bases, with 16 bases left between them. The CDR3 sequence is CASSLARDGGSSTDTQYF. The CDR3 DNA sequence: TGTGCCAGCAGCTTAGCGAGGGATGGCGGGTCTAGCACAGATACGCAGTATTTT.

On this clonotype: One end of the junction varies from germline; a read error may be responsible. This chain links TRBV13 with TRBJ2-5, with 8 bases lining up with TRBD2. The CDR3 has 16 residues. CDR1 PRHDT and CDR2 FYEKMQ come from the germline V gene (reference sequence). This chain's CDR3 is CASSLWPAGVRETHYF. The CDR3, as DNA: TGTGCCAGCAGCTTATGGCCAGCGGGGGTCCGGGAGACCCACTACTTC. The variable domain in full, completed from reference TRBV13 and TRBJ2-5, reads AAGVIQSPRHLIKEKRETATLKCYPIPRHDTVYWYQQGPGQDPQFLISFYEKMQSDKGSIPDRFSAQQFSDYHSELNMSSLELGDSALYFCASSLWPAGVRETHYFGPGTRLLVL.

The V gene is TRBV6-1, the J gene TRBJ2-7; D gene unclear. CDR3 length: 13 residues. The germline V and J ends were trimmed by 7 bases and 3 bases, with 13 bases remaining between them. In germline, CDR1 is MNHNS, CDR2 SASEGT. The CDR3 reads CASTEYIGYEQYF. The CDR3 DNA reads as TGTGCCAGCACTGAGTATATAGGCTACGAGCAGTACTTC.

This clonotype has just a few counts. This chain joins TRBV12-3 or TRBV12-4 and TRBJ2-7; 7 bases are a match to TRBD1. V was pared by 7 bases and J by 3 bases, with 9 bases of the junction left unmatched. There are 14 residues in the CDR3. This CDR3 reads CASTRGQVYYEQYF. The CDR3 DNA follows: TGTGCCAGCACCCGAGGACAGGTATACTACGAGCAGTACTTC.

This clonotype was seen a few times. This rearrangement joins TRBV11-2 to TRBJ2-7; the match to TRBD1 covers 7 bases. CDR3 size: 14 residues. In germline, CDR1 is SGHAT, CDR2 FQNNGV. After removal of 5 bases from V and 2 bases from J, the junction contained 6 bases not matched to a gene. CDR3 nucleotide sequence: TGTGCCAGCAGCCACTGGGACAGAGCCTACGAGCAGTACTTC. This gives the protein CASSHWDRAYEQYF.

The chain couples TRBV7-2 to TRBJ2-5, with TRBD2 identical over 14 bases. The junction had 6 bases not matched to a gene; V was cut back by 1 base and J by 5 bases. The CDR3 sequence is 17 residues long. Per the germline V gene, CDR1 is SGHTA and CDR2 is FQGNSA. The CDR3 DNA reads TGTGCCAGCAGCTTAGACCCCCGGACTAGCGGGGGGGAGACCCAGTACTTC. Translation gives CASSLDPRTSGGETQYF.

CDR3 sequence reads: CASSHDQGRHSPLHF. As DNA, the CDR3 is TGTGCCAGCAGCCATGATCAGGGGCGGCATTCACCCCTCCACTTT. The J gene is TRBJ1-6, the V gene TRBV5-6, with D possibly being TRBD1 (6 bases). The ends were cut back, 4 bases at V and 8 bases at J, with 16 bases in the middle. This CDR3 spans 15 amino acids. CDR1 and CDR2 from the germline V gene are SGHDT and YYEEEE.

J is TRBJ2-1 and V is TRBV20-1, with D maybe TRBD1 (5 bases). The CDR3 loop spans 14 amino acids. Trimming took off 4 bases at V and 6 bases at J, with 16 bases between the two ends. Germline CDR1 DFQATT, CDR2 SNEGSKA (reference sequence). In DNA form, the CDR3 reads TGCAGTGCTAAAGGGGAATCTGGGGCCAATGAGCAGTTCTTC. Its translation is CSAKGESGANEQFF.

Only a few counts were recorded for this clonotype. This chain uses TRBV29-1 with TRBJ2-5; D is uncertain. The CDR3 spans 12 residues. Per germline, CDR1 SQVTM and CDR2 ANQGSEA. Trimming stripped 3 bases from V and 0 bases from J, with 5 bases between. CDR3 loop: CSVDTYQETQYF. The CDR3 DNA reads as TGCAGCGTTGACACCTACCAAGAGACCCAGTACTTC. The whole variable domain, filled in from reference TRBV29-1 and TRBJ2-5, reads SAVISQKPSRDICQRGTSLTIQCQVDSQVTMMFWYRQQPGQSLTLIATANQGSEATYESGFVIDKFPISRPNLTFSTLTVSNMSPEDSSIYLCSVDTYQETQYFGPGTRLLVL.

The V and J genes are TRBV7-2 and TRBJ2-6; D gene uncertain. This CDR3 comprises 15 residues. Per germline, CDR1 SGHTA and CDR2 FQGNSA. With 5 bases removed from V and 0 bases from J, the gap between germline ends came to 8 bases. The CDR3 DNA reads as TGTGCCAGCAGCCCGATTTCCTCTGGGGCCAACGTCCTGACTTTC. The encoded protein is CASSPISSGANVLTF.

The rearrangement uses TRBV28 and TRBJ2-3, with 7 nucleotides matching TRBD2. Germline values: CDR1 MDHEN, CDR2 SYDVKM. J lost 3 bases, V lost 8 bases, and 8 bases had no gene match. This CDR3 is built from 14 residues. The CDR3 nucleotides are TGTGCCAGCCCCATTCGGGGGGTGACAGATACGCAGTATTTT. Translating gives CASPIRGVTDTQYF.

This rearrangement joins TRBV9 to TRBJ2-5, with D possibly being TRBD1 or TRBD2 (5 bases each). The CDR3 runs 13 residues. Germline CDR1 SGDLS, CDR2 YYNGEE. The germline V and J ends were trimmed by 3 bases and 1 base, with 7 bases remaining between them. CDR3 DNA sequence: TGTGCCAGCAGCGGGGACGGCCAAGAGACCCAGTACTTC. It is translated as CASSGDGQETQYF.

V gene TRBV12-3 or TRBV12-4 combines with J gene TRBJ2-3; tentatively, D is TRBD1 (6 bases). The V end lost 5 bases, the J end lost 11 bases, and 14 bases lay between the germline ends. This CDR3 region has 12 residues. As DNA, the CDR3 is TGTGCCAGCAGTCCCCCGGGACACGGGCAGTATTTT. This translates into CASSPPGHGQYF.

This chain links TRBV27 with TRBJ2-1; perhaps TRBD2 as D (6 bases). Per the germline V gene, CDR1 is MNHEY and CDR2 is SMNVEV (reference sequence). This CDR3 spans 13 amino acids. Trimming shortened V by 0 bases and J by 14 bases, and 14 bases separated the two germline ends. CDR3 sequence (DNA): TGTGCCAGCAGTTTATCGGTAGGGTGGGGGGAGTTCTTC. It codes for CASSLSVGWGEFF.

The genes are TRBV7-9 and TRBJ2-1; no reliable D call. Deletions cut 5 bases from V and 9 bases from J, with 17 bases between. The CDR3 length is 14 residues. Germline CDR1 and CDR2: SEHNR and FQNEAQ (reference sequence). CDR3 sequence reads: CASSVSRLDGEQFF. The CDR3 DNA sequence: TGTGCCAGCAGCGTAAGTAGGTTGGACGGTGAGCAGTTCTTC.

The chain combines TRBV6-6 with TRBJ2-5; D may be TRBD2 (6 bases). Trimming took 2 bases from V and 7 from J, leaving 14 bases between them. The CDR3 has 14 amino acids. Germline V gene data show CDR1 as MNHNY and CDR2 as SVGAGI (reference sequence). The CDR3 DNA reads TGTGCCAGCAGTTACCCCGGGACTCAGGGGACCCAGTACTTC. Amino acids: CASSYPGTQGTQYF.

The gene calls are TRBV10-3 and TRBJ1-6; maybe TRBD1 (5 bases). Looked up from germline, CDR1 is ENHRY and CDR2 is SYGVKD. The ends were cut back, 6 bases at V and 4 bases at J, with 13 bases in the middle. The CDR3 runs 15 residues. Written as DNA, the CDR3 is TGTGCCATCAGCCAAGGGACGGGGTATAATTCACCCCTCCACTTT. It yields the protein CAISQGTGYNSPLHF.